Listed below are T cell receptor beta chains from one sample, sequenced in a study of patients and donors after allogeneic stem cell transplantation. TCRdb used MiXCR to reprocess the RT-PCR reads, holding one entry per CDR3 protein. Here the sample spans hundreds of thousands of distinct CDR3 sequences, approximately 14% being singletons. Material: blood, either unsorted or a sorted T cell fraction (not recorded which). These receptors originate from a human donor who was either an allogeneic HSCT recipient or a stem cell or donor lymphocyte infusion donor (not recorded which). It is not recorded whose cells these are; they may come from a transplant donor. Both conserved end residues are part of each CDR3. D genes are given only for firm matches. Where a row states a size, it is once, few, many or the class of an expanded clone; other rows omit it.

d_gene	v_gene	abundance	j_gene	CDR3nt	CDR3aa
-	TRBV6-2/TRBV6-3	-	TRBJ1-1	TGTGCCAGCAGTTACTCGTTGGGGGGCGCGGACACTGAAGCTTTCTTT	CASSYSLGGADTEAFF
TRBD2	TRBV9	-	TRBJ2-1	TGTGCCAGCAGCGTCCTTGGGACTAGCGGCTACAATGAGCAGTTCTTC	CASSVLGTSGYNEQFF
TRBD1	TRBV12-3/TRBV12-4	-	TRBJ1-6	TGTGCCAGCAGTTCAGCAGGGGGCAGCTCCTATAATTCACCCCTCCACTTT	CASSSAGGSSYNSPLHF
-	TRBV6-2/TRBV6-3	few	TRBJ2-7	TGTGCCAGCAGTTACTCGAGCGGGACAGGCCCCTACGAGCAGTACTTC	CASSYSSGTGPYEQYF
TRBD1	TRBV7-9	few	TRBJ2-1	TGTGCCAGCAGCTCACAGGGGGGTACCCACAATGAGCAGTTCTTC	CASSSQGGTHNEQFF
TRBD1	TRBV10-3	many	TRBJ1-5	TGTGCCATCAGTGAGTCTAAAATCGGGACAGGGGGGAATCAGCCCCAGCATTTT	CAISESKIGTGGNQPQHF
-	TRBV30	-	TRBJ2-7	TGTGCCTGGAGTAGCCAGGGAGACGAGCAGTACTTC	CAWSSQGDEQYF
-	TRBV7-9	-	TRBJ1-2	TGTGCCAGCAGCCTCTTTTCCCAATCCGGGACACCCTTCACCTTC	CASSLFSQSGTPFTF
-	TRBV20-1	-	TRBJ2-4	TGCAGTGCTAGAGATTTAGCCAAAAACATTCAGTACTTC	CSARDLAKNIQYF
-	TRBV2	-	TRBJ2-1	TGTGCCAGCAGGGGGCGAATTGGGAATGAGCAGTTCTTC	CASRGRIGNEQFF
TRBD1	TRBV4-2	few	TRBJ1-6	TGTGCCAGCAGCCAGGGACAGGACAGTTCACCCCTCCACTTT	CASSQGQDSSPLHF
-	TRBV20-1	few	TRBJ1-2	TGCAGTGCTAGCGCAGGGAACTATGGCTACACCTTC	CSASAGNYGYTF
TRBD1	TRBV29-1	-	TRBJ2-7	TGCAGCGTTGAGGGCAGGGGGCCTCGCGAGCAGTACTTC	CSVEGRGPREQYF
-	TRBV20-1	-	TRBJ2-5	TGCAGTGCTAGGAATTCGGGGCGGGGACAAGAGACCCAGTACTTC	CSARNSGRGQETQYF
-	TRBV23-1	few	TRBJ1-5	TGCGCCAGCAGCCGCGCGACAGCAAATCAGCCCCAGCATTTT	CASSRATANQPQHF
-	TRBV11-1	-	TRBJ1-2	TGTGCCAGCAGCAACGAACAGGGTTACGGTGGCTACACCTTC	CASSNEQGYGGYTF
TRBD1	TRBV27	few	TRBJ2-7	TGTGCCAGCAGTCCCACCACAGCAGGGGGCCCGTACGAGCAGTACTTC	CASSPTTAGGPYEQYF
TRBD1	TRBV2	few	TRBJ1-6	TGTGCCAGCAGTGGGGCCCCAGGGGGCAAAGATTCACCCCTCCACTTT	CASSGAPGGKDSPLHF
TRBD2	TRBV5-1	-	TRBJ2-7	TGCGCCAGCAGGGAAAGCGGGAGTTGGTCCTACGAGCAGTACTTC	CASRESGSWSYEQYF
-	TRBV20-1	-	TRBJ1-3	TGTGGGGGAAAGTCTGGAAACACCATATATTTT	CGGKSGNTIYF
-	TRBV3-1	few	TRBJ1-2	TGTGCCAGCAGGCACCCAAGCGGTGGCTACACCTTC	CASRHPSGGYTF
-	TRBV29-1	few	TRBJ2-2	TGCAGCGTTGAACCGATGACAGCGAACACCGGGGAGCTGTTTTTT	CSVEPMTANTGELFF
TRBD2	TRBV7-2	-	TRBJ2-5	TGTGCCAGCAGCTTCCAGCGGGGGGTCCAAGAGACCCAGTACTTC	CASSFQRGVQETQYF
TRBD1	TRBV4-3	few	TRBJ2-7	TGCGCCAGCAGCCAAGAAATTTTAAGGGACAGGACCTACGAGCAGTACTTC	CASSQEILRDRTYEQYF
-	TRBV7-2	many	TRBJ2-7	TGTGCCAGCAGCTTAGGTGGGGACACCTACGAGCAGTACTTC	CASSLGGDTYEQYF
-	TRBV5-8	few	TRBJ2-1	TGTGCCAGCAGCCCCAGGACTGTGAGCAACAATGAGCAGTTCTTC	CASSPRTVSNNEQFF
-	TRBV11-2	-	TRBJ1-2	TGTGCCAGCAGCTTAGATCTAGGGGACGGCTACACCTTC	CASSLDLGDGYTF
-	TRBV5-4	many	TRBJ1-2	TGTGCCAGCAGCGCTCTTTGGGGCTATGGCTACACCTTC	CASSALWGYGYTF